This T cell receptor beta chain was observed in a study of T cell responses to AZD1222 COVID-19 vaccine. Overall study results and limits: Spike-specific TCR repertoires showed rising breadth and depth after two AZD1222 doses.

Using immunoSEQ multiplex PCR, the repertoire was profiled, and TCRdb retains in-frame clones only, with some absent. The sample lists 70,000 to 80,000 clones, 86% occurring once. CDR1 and CDR2 from the germline V gene are SGDLS and YYNGEE. The CDR3 contains 13 residues. V gave up 3 bases and J gave up 7 bases, with 14 bases separating them. Comment on this clone: Its antigen is not known.

Specimen: peripheral blood, collected on day 0 of AZD1222 vaccination. The V gene is TRBV9, the J gene TRBJ2-7; D could derive from TRBD1 or TRBD2 (5 bases each). This TCR was recovered from an adult in good health. The CDR3 is CASSEGTPREQYF. CDR3 sequence (DNA): TGTGCCAGCAGCGAGGGGACCCCCCGTGAGCAGTACTTC.